This TCR beta chain was retrieved from a study of cytomegalovirus exposure and HLA in healthy donors. Study results and limitations: About 180 TCR beta chains were listed as cytomegalovirus-associated.

The CDR3 runs 13 residues. Looked up from germline, CDR1 is SGHRS and CDR2 is YFSETQ. V gave up 4 bases and J gave up 8 bases, with 12 bases separating them. In its sample, this clone was seen once. Its antigen is currently unknown. In the PCR, 60 Vbeta and 13 Jbeta primers were used. The repertoire was sequenced with immunoSEQ multiplex PCR; TCRdb's copy has only in-frame clones and lacks some. Of a few hundred thousand clones in the sample, roughly 83% were seen once. The V gene is TRBV5-1, the J gene TRBJ1-4, with D unclear. The sequenced sample was PBMCs. This receptor was obtained from a girl aged 5-17 years in good health and CMV-seronegative. The CDR3 region is CASSPDAGEKLFF. In DNA form, the CDR3 reads TGCGCCAGCAGCCCGGACGCGGGAGAAAAACTGTTTTTT.